This T cell receptor (beta chain) derives from a study of post-analysis software for immune sequencing data (dated by TCRdb to between 2014 and 2017). Regarding the study in general: Recorded disease courses included relapsing-remitting, secondary progressive and progressive-relapsing multiple sclerosis, with some patients lacking subtype annotation. The patient repertoires were set against 10 or so previously published healthy control repertoires from donors whose ages ranged from roughly 6 to 27 years. A subset of samples was prepared in parallel using single-end sample barcoding, then pooled and co-amplified after Illumina adapter ligation. The paper's findings and limits, for the study overall: The control group was slightly older than the multiple sclerosis patient group. Multiple sclerosis patients had significantly lower normalized Chao1 diversity than controls, a result that suggests substantial peripheral T-cell clonal expansion. Strong co-clustering of samples prepared in the same batch was shown by direct clustering with F measure, prompting a batch-effect correction.

The receptor library was made with PCR. Data came from an Illumina HiSeq 2500. Unique molecular identifiers were incorporated into TCR beta cDNA libraries to reduce PCR and sequencing biases. Every 1 to 10 million input T cells yielded approximately 500,000 cDNA molecules, meaning each molecule approximated one T cell. The patient libraries were prepared and sequenced using the same protocol as the earlier healthy control dataset. Within a given batch, samples were prepared together, multiplexed and sequenced on the same HiSeq lane. The source study handled its data this way. MIGEC handled the raw barcoded reads, throwing out single-read molecular identifier groups before consensus assembly and CDR3 extraction. VDJtools was used for post-analysis of the clonotype tables, and diversity was normalized by down-sampling every dataset to the size of the smallest sample. To correct batch-related cross-sample contamination, repertoire overlap clustering matched CDR3 amino acid sequences but not nucleotide sequences. TCRdb cleaned the public reads at Q25 with fastp, built clones with MiXCR and kept in-frame beta chains. Identical CDR3 proteins give one entry, which carries the most common genes and DNA. It is TCRdb's table, rather than the study itself, that gives the V and J calls and clone size. The sample contains about 460,000 distinct CDR3 sequences, less than 45% of them found a single time. The ten largest clones take up 9% to 13% of the sample.

TCR beta repertoires were profiled from peripheral blood of 13 young patients with multiple sclerosis to demonstrate the VDJtools post-analysis software. The multiple sclerosis patients were children and adolescents between roughly 6 and 16 years of age. Notes on this clonotype: It has no known antigen specificity. No much larger clonotype is one base removed from it; base qualities were not supplied.

The clonotype was recovered from a girl aged 5 to 17 with multiple sclerosis. Sequencing was done on a sample of blood.

The nucleotide sequence reads as follows: TGCGCCAGCCCACGGCCTAGCGGGATCCAAGAGACCCAGTACTTC. It translates to CASPRPSGIQETQYF. This chain joins TRBV10-1 to TRBJ2-5; 9 bases in between match TRBD2. Trimming removed 8 bases from V and 1 base from J; the gene matches leave 8 bases unexplained. Including the terminal cysteine and phenylalanine, the CDR3 comprises 15 residues. The sequence is cut down to CDR3 DNA, 45 bases in frame from base 1. Taken from the germline V gene (reference sequence), the CDR1 and CDR2 loops are WNHNN and SYGVQD.